Sequencing of this T cell receptor (beta chain) was carried out in a study of graft-versus-host responses after intestinal transplantation. The CDR3 is made up of 14 amino acids. V was cut by 4 bases and J by 10 bases, with 17 bases left in between. Germline CDR1 is SEHNR and CDR2 is FQNEAQ (reference sequence). Notes on the study in general: GvH clones occurred in recipient marrow; some first appeared in ileum or blood.

A single count supports this clone. Its matching antigen is unknown. The method was immunoSEQ multiplex PCR; TCRdb's version includes in-frame clones alone and lacks a portion of them. The sample contains 17,000 or so clones, approximately 86% of which appear only once. This clonotype originated in a human patient who received an intestinal transplant, so some T cells may come from the graft donor. The source material was bone marrow, sampled approximately 120 days after transplant. The rearrangement uses TRBV7-9 and TRBJ2-1; D is perhaps TRBD2 (7 bases). DNA for the CDR3: TGTGCCAGCAGCTCCAGAGGGGGGGATCGGGAGCAGTTCTTC. Amino acids: CASSSRGGDREQFF. The complete variable domain, with remaining parts taken from reference TRBV7-9 and TRBJ2-1, reads DTGVSQNPRHKITKRGQNVTFRCDPISEHNRLYWYRQTLGQGPEFLTYFQNEAQLEKSRLLSDRFSAERPKGSFSTLEIQRTEQGDSAMYLCASSSRGGDREQFFGPGTRLTVL.